This paragraph reports one TCR beta chain. The data derive from a study of Ad26.COV2.S vaccination and SARS-CoV-2 variants. As for the study in general: Donor was in the COV1001 Ad26.COV2.S trial arm.

Treatment specified: about 20 received Ad26.COV2.S at low or high dose, single or two shots; 5 received placebo; per-sample allocation not given. Sampling happened 63 days after the first vaccine or placebo injection. Method: immunoSEQ multiplex PCR; TCRdb's copy keeps in-frame clones and lacks some. The sample shows fewer than 400,000 clones, around 85% of them seen only once. V was trimmed by 8 bases and J by 5 bases, leaving 12 bases between them. The CDR3 is 13 residues long. Specimen: peripheral blood, collected in a trial of Ad26.COV2.S vaccine versus placebo. The TCR was taken from a person between 18 and 65 years old who received the Ad26.COV2.S COVID-19 vaccine or a placebo. V usage is TRBV12-3 or TRBV12-4 and J usage is TRBJ1-4, with a possible D match to TRBD1 (6 bases). The CDR3 DNA follows: TGTGCCAGCGGGGGCACTTACAATGAAAAACTGTTTTTT. This translates into CASGGTYNEKLFF.